This is a list of T cell receptor beta chains from one sample in a study of follicular helper T cells after annual influenza vaccination. TCRdb keeps only in-frame clones here, not all; method: immunoSEQ multiplex PCR. Of about 9,400 clones in the sample, about 82% are singletons; the top ten hold roughly 1.4%. The sequenced sample was CXCR5+ CD38- circulating T follicular helper cells from blood, obtained on the day of influenza vaccination. The receptor set was obtained from an adult who received the influenza vaccine. Each CDR3 is given with its conserved first and last residue. D genes are given only for firm matches. The size entry is marked missing in some rows and otherwise reads once, few, many or a size class.

TRBV14	TRBD1	TRBJ2-2	once	TGTGCCAGCAAGGCCGGGACAGGGGAAGGGGAGCTGTTTTTT	CASKAGTGEGELFF
TRBV18	.	TRBJ2-1	.	TGTGCCAGCTCACCTCTGGGGGGCAGTGAGCAGTTCTTC	CASSPLGGSEQFF
TRBV29-1	TRBD2	TRBJ2-2	.	TGCAGCGCCACGCAGACTAGCGAGAGTGGCGGGGAGCTGTTTTTT	CSATQTSESGGELFF
TRBV28	.	TRBJ1-5	.	TGTGCCAGCAGTCCCCCCAGGCAAGGGGGAGGACAGCCCCAGCATTTT	CASSPPRQGGGQPQHF
TRBV29-1	.	TRBJ2-3	few	TGCAGCGTTCTAGAGGGGACAGATACGCAGTATTTT	CSVLEGTDTQYF
TRBV19	.	TRBJ1-3	.	TGTGCCAGTAGCCCTCAGGAGATCCAACGGTATACCTTCTCTGGAAACACCATATATTTT	CASSPQEIQRYTFSGNTIYF
TRBV28	.	TRBJ1-4	few	TGTGCCAGCAGAGACGGGCAAAGGGAAAAACTGTTTTTT	CASRDGQREKLFF
TRBV5-1	TRBD2	TRBJ2-3	once	TGCGCCAGCAGCTTGGTAGGACTAGTGAGAAGGGATACGCAGTATTTT	CASSLVGLVRRDTQYF
TRBV10-3	TRBD1	TRBJ1-5	.	TGTGCCATCAGTGAGCACCGCTTTATACAGGGGGCGCCGAGTCAGCCCCAGCATTTT	CAISEHRFIQGAPSQPQHF
TRBV5-1	.	TRBJ1-2	few	TGCGCCAGCAGCTTGGGGGGGACTGGCTACACCTTC	CASSLGGTGYTF
TRBV11-2	.	TRBJ2-7	few	TGTGCCAGCAGCCCCCGAACGGACACGTGGGATTTCTACGAGCAGTACTTC	CASSPRTDTWDFYEQYF
TRBV2	.	TRBJ1-2	.	TGTGCCAGCAGTGCGGCGGCAACTAACTATGGCTACACCTTC	CASSAAATNYGYTF
TRBV7-9	.	TRBJ2-5	few	TGTGCCAGCAGCTTAGCGCACAGGGTGACCCAGTACTTC	CASSLAHRVTQYF
TRBV6-1	TRBD2	TRBJ2-2	.	TGTGCCAGCAGACTAGCGGAGAACACCGGGGAGCTGTTTTTT	CASRLAENTGELFF
TRBV5-1	.	TRBJ1-1	few	TGCGCCAGCAGCTATGGAGGACAGAGCATTGAAGCTTTCTTT	CASSYGGQSIEAFF
TRBV27	.	TRBJ2-1	.	TGTGCCAGCAGTTCAAACAACATCAATGAGCAGTTCTTC	CASSSNNINEQFF
TRBV28	TRBD2	TRBJ2-7	.	TGTGCCAGCAGTTTATTCGGGACTACCTACGAGCAGTACTTC	CASSLFGTTYEQYF
TRBV28	.	TRBJ2-7	.	TGTGCCAGCAGTTCCTTCCAGGGGGGAAACTACGAGCAGTACTTC	CASSSFQGGNYEQYF
TRBV11-1	.	TRBJ1-1	once	TGTGCCAGCAGCTTAGCGGCGGGGACGGCTGAAGCTTTCTTT	CASSLAAGTAEAFF
TRBV6-1	.	TRBJ2-1	.	TGTGCCAGCAAGACAGACTTCAGCTCCTACAATGAGCAGTTCTTC	CASKTDFSSYNEQFF
TRBV11-2	TRBD1	TRBJ2-5	.	TGTGCCAGCAGCTTGAAACAGGGGTTTGGAGAGACCCAGTACTTC	CASSLKQGFGETQYF
TRBV5-1	.	TRBJ2-1	.	TGCGCCAGCAGCTTTCGGCAGGGTAACGATGAGCAGTTCTTC	CASSFRQGNDEQFF
TRBV19	TRBD1	TRBJ1-1	.	TGTGCCAGTAGTACAGGGGGCGCGAGCGCTGAAGCTTTCTTT	CASSTGGASAEAFF
TRBV7-9	.	TRBJ1-3	.	TGTGCCAGCAGCTTCTACTGGTCCTCTGGAAACACCATATATTTT	CASSFYWSSGNTIYF
TRBV28	.	TRBJ2-1	.	TGTGCCAGCAGCCTCACACCGTACAATGAGCAGTTCTTC	CASSLTPYNEQFF
TRBV12-5	.	TRBJ2-2	.	TGTGCTAGTGGTTTGGGGGACACCGGGGAGCTGTTTTTT	CASGLGDTGELFF
TRBV28	.	TRBJ1-1	.	TGTGCCAGCGTTACCAGAGCCTACACTGAAGCTTTCTTT	CASVTRAYTEAFF
TRBV11-2	.	TRBJ2-7	.	TGTGCCAGCAGCCAATCGACAGGCGGGGGATACTACGAGCAGTACTTC	CASSQSTGGGYYEQYF
TRBV14	TRBD2	TRBJ2-5	.	TGTGCCAGCAGCCAATTCCAGACTAGCGGGAAAGAGACCCAGTACTTC	CASSQFQTSGKETQYF
TRBV28	.	TRBJ1-5	.	TGTGCCAGCAGTTTTTCCGGCACAGGGATGGGAAGCAATCAGCCCCAGCATTTT	CASSFSGTGMGSNQPQHF
TRBV6-5	TRBD2	TRBJ2-5	.	TGTGCCAGCAGCCTTAGCGGGAGGACCCAAGCGACCCAGTACTTC	CASSLSGRTQATQYF
TRBV5-1	.	TRBJ2-1	.	TGCGCCAGCAGCTTGGAGGCGGGATCCTACAATGAGCAGTTCTTC	CASSLEAGSYNEQFF
TRBV19	TRBD2	TRBJ2-7	.	TGTGCCACGATGGGGACTAGCGGGGCGAGCTCCTACGAGCAGTACTTC	CATMGTSGASSYEQYF
TRBV28	.	TRBJ1-1	.	TGTGCCAGCAGTCGACATAGGTCTCCAGCTTTCTTT	CASSRHRSPAFF
TRBV5-5	.	TRBJ1-5	.	TGTGCCAGCAGCCGGCAGCCCCAGCATTTT	CASSRQPQHF
TRBV7-8	TRBD2	TRBJ2-1	.	TGTGCCAGCAGCACCCCCCAGCGGGAGGTCCTAAGGAATGAGCAGTTCTTC	CASSTPQREVLRNEQFF
TRBV5-1	TRBD2	TRBJ2-3	.	TGCGCCAGCAGCTTCCTAGCGGGAGGCCCTTTCACAGATACGCAGTATTTT	CASSFLAGGPFTDTQYF
TRBV5-5	.	TRBJ2-7	.	TGTGCCAGCAGCTTGGCGGGCGGGGTCGAGCAGTACTTC	CASSLAGGVEQYF
TRBV19	TRBD1	TRBJ2-7	.	TGTGCCAGTAGACCGGGACAGGGCTTCTACGAGCAGTACTTC	CASRPGQGFYEQYF